The subject of this entry is one TCR beta chain. Its antigen remains unknown. The record originates from a study of T-cell memory formation after mild COVID-19. Whole-study results and caveats: Contracting CD4+ clones lay largely in CM and EM, with CD8+ ones residing in EMRA. Contracting clones from day 15 to 85 showed balanced CD4/CD8; later expanders favored CD4+. Several responding clones turned up in pre-infection memory, indicating that cross-reactive memory may have taken part.

Germline loops: CDR1 MNHEY, CDR2 SVGAGI. Trimming took off 0 bases at V and 6 bases at J, with 14 bases between the two ends. This CDR3 has 15 amino acids. TCRdb re-called the 5' RACE reads through MiXCR, storing one row per CDR3 protein. Among 500,000 to 600,000 distinct CDR3 sequences listed, roughly 17% were seen once. The sequence was collected from an adult woman who had mild COVID-19 (a few samples of this study predate the infection). Cell type and time point are not known. The chain is built from TRBV6-5 and TRBJ1-2; a weak D match, TRBD1 (5 bases). Sample: PBMCs or a T cell subset sorted from them (not recorded which). CDR3: CASSYSNGGTNGYTF. As DNA, the CDR3 is TGTGCCAGCAGTTACTCGAACGGGGGGACGAATGGCTACACCTTC.